The rows below give T cell receptor beta chains drawn from one sample of a study of cytomegalovirus exposure and HLA in healthy donors. Measured with immunoSEQ multiplex PCR; TCRdb has only the in-frame clones, and not every one. The sample consists of approximately 81,000 clones, about 92% of them appearing once. Specimen: PBMCs. These receptors were collected from a man between 18 and 29 years old in good health and CMV-seronegative. The CDR3 runs from the conserved cysteine through the conserved F or W.

j_call,v_call,cdr3_aa
TRBJ1-5,TRBV6-1,CASSVQGDEPQHF
TRBJ2-5,TRBV5-1,CASSLAKPQETQYF
TRBJ1-4,TRBV7-2,CASSKIRRGEKLFF
TRBJ1-3,TRBV29-1,CSVEDRPGGSFSGNTIYF
TRBJ2-7,TRBV5-6,CASSFPWGGDEQYF
TRBJ2-1,TRBV6-1,CASSEIRDTTRGFF
TRBJ1-2,TRBV7-9,CASSSAKYGYTF
TRBJ2-2,TRBV5-4,CASSFSGTNTGELFF
TRBJ2-7,TRBV5-6,CASSLNHRGLNEQYF
TRBJ2-2,TRBV5-1,CASPDRITGELFF
TRBJ1-3,TRBV18,CASSPIRGSGNTIYF
TRBJ2-7,TRBV7-2,CASSPGLAGEAYEQYF
TRBJ2-2,TRBV4-2,CASSQDPEGARIGELFF
TRBJ2-2,TRBV25-1,CASSERQGFTGELFF
TRBJ1-6,TRBV5-1,CASSLVNSPLHF
TRBJ2-4,TRBV4-1,CASSQAILAKNIQYF
TRBJ2-2,TRBV5-1,CASSPRDTGELFF
TRBJ1-5,TRBV5-4,CASSLMGQDQPQHF
TRBJ1-1,TRBV7-9,CASSLSGGWTEAFF
TRBJ1-5,TRBV19,CASCRVKGLYSNQPQHF
TRBJ2-7,TRBV11-3,CASSLPGWPEQYF
TRBJ2-7,TRBV18,CASSPPGQGYYEQYF
TRBJ1-5,TRBV30,CAWSVGWGGAQPQHF
TRBJ2-3,TRBV6-6,CASSYIPLKDTQYF
TRBJ2-7,TRBV11-2,CASSRPGLASSYEQYF
TRBJ2-2,TRBV29-1,CSVGGTGTTGELFF
TRBJ1-4,TRBV11-3,CASSPGRVATNEKLFF
TRBJ1-1,TRBV19,CASSREGQGRTEAFF
TRBJ2-4,TRBV5-6,CASSLGGQGSPLQYF
TRBJ2-7,TRBV19,CASSIGADYEQYF
TRBJ2-7,TRBV28,CASSAPPGQTLYEQYF
TRBJ1-2,TRBV14,CASSQVAGGYGYTF
TRBJ2-2,TRBV7-2,CASSYRLRDSELFF
TRBJ2-2,TRBV7-3,CASSLNGRGRGNTGELFF
TRBJ2-2,TRBV27,CASSFSRKPAGELFF
TRBJ2-1,TRBV5-6,CASSLPGIGGNEQFF
TRBJ2-7,TRBV4-1,CASSQDPLAGWQYF
TRBJ1-2,TRBV4-1,CASSQEYRGYLGYTF
TRBJ2-3,TRBV30,CAWRRGTDTQYF
TRBJ1-1,TRBV7-9,CASSFHGGTEAFF
TRBJ2-1,TRBV30,CAWSVPQTFSGGYNEQFF
TRBJ2-2,TRBV19,CASGDRGSTGELFF
TRBJ1-6,TRBV6-5,CASSYSSTGDRSPLHF